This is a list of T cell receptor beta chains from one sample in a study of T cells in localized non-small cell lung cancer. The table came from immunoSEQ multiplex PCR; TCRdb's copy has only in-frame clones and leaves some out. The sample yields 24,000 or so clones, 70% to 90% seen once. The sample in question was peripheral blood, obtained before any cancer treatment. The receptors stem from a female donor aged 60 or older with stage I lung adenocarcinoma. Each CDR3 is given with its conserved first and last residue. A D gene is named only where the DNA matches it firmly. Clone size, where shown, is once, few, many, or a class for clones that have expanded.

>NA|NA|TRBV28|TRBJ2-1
TGTGCCAGCAGTCCGACAGGTAATGAGCAGTTCTTC
CASSPTGNEQFF
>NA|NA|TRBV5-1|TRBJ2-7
TGCGCCAGCAGCTTGTTCCAGGGGAGCTCCTACGAGCAGTACTTC
CASSLFQGSSYEQYF
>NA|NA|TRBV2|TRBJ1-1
TGTGCCAGCAGTGTAATAGACAGCCAGAACACTGAAGCTTTCTTT
CASSVIDSQNTEAFF
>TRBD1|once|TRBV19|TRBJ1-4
TGTGCCAGTAAATCCAGGGGGGATGAAAAACTGTTTTTT
CASKSRGDEKLFF
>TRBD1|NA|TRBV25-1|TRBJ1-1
TGTGCCAGCAGGACAGGGGGGAACACTGAAGCTTTCTTT
CASRTGGNTEAFF
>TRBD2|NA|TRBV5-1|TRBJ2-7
TGCGCCAGCAGCTTGCCTAGCGGGTACGAGCAGTACTTC
CASSLPSGYEQYF
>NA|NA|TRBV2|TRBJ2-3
TGTGCCAGCATTGCCCTCCCACAGGCAGATACGCAGTATTTT
CASIALPQADTQYF
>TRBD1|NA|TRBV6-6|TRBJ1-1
TGTGCCAGCAGTACGACAGGGGCCGCTGAAGCTTTCTTT
CASSTTGAAEAFF
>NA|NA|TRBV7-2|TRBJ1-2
TGTGCCAGCAGCTTAGGGGGCAGGGGATCTAACTATGGCTACACCTTC
CASSLGGRGSNYGYTF
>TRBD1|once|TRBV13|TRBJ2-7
TGTGCCAGCAGCGCCACCGGGACAGGCTCCTACGAGCAGTACTTC
CASSATGTGSYEQYF
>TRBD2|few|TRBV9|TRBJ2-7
TGTGCCAGCAGCGTAGAGAGCGGGGCTTCCTACGAGCAGTACTTC
CASSVESGASYEQYF
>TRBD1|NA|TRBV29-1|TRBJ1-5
TGCAGCGTTGGACAGGGAGTTAACAATCAGCCCCAGCATTTT
CSVGQGVNNQPQHF
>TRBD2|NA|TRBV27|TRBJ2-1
TGTGCCAGCAGTTTCCCCAGGGGGACTAGCGGCGGGGGTGAGCAGTTCTTC
CASSFPRGTSGGGEQFF
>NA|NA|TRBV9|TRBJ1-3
TGTGCCAGCAGCGTAGCTACCGGGGCGCCCGGAAACACCATATATTTT
CASSVATGAPGNTIYF
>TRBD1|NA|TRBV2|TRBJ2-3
TGTGCCAGCTTAAGGACAGGGAGAGACGCAGATACGCAGTATTTT
CASLRTGRDADTQYF
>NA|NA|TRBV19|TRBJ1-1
TGTGCCAGTGTCGGTGGTCGGGGGAACACTGAAGCTTTCTTT
CASVGGRGNTEAFF
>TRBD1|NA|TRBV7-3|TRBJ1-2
TGTGCCAGCAGCCCGCAGGGGGCTGGATATGGCTACACCTTC
CASSPQGAGYGYTF
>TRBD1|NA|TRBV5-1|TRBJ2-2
TGCGCCAGCAGCTTGAGTTTGGGGACAGGGGCTACCGGGGAGCTGTTTTTT
CASSLSLGTGATGELFF
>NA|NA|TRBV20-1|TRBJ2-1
TGCAGTGCCCTCGGAAATGAGCAGTTCTTC
CSALGNEQFF
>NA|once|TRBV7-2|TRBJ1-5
TGTGCCAGCAGCTTTAATAAAGATCAGCCCCAGCATTTT
CASSFNKDQPQHF
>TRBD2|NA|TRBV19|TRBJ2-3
TGTGCCAGTAGTATAGCGGGAGGTGGGGACGGATTCACAGATACGCAGTATTTT
CASSIAGGGDGFTDTQYF
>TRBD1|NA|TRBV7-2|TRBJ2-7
TGTGCCAGCAGCCCACGACAGGGGGAAAAAAACGAGCAGTACTTC
CASSPRQGEKNEQYF
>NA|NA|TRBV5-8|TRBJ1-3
TGTGCCAGCAGCTCCATGGCGGGCTCTGGAAACACCATATATTTT
CASSSMAGSGNTIYF
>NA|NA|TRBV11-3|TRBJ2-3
TGTGCCAGCAGCTTTCTATTAGAGGGAGGCACAGATACGCAGTATTTT
CASSFLLEGGTDTQYF
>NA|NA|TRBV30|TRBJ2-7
TGTGCCTGGAGTATAGTCCGGGCGGGGACAGCCCCCTACGAGCAGTACTTC
CAWSIVRAGTAPYEQYF